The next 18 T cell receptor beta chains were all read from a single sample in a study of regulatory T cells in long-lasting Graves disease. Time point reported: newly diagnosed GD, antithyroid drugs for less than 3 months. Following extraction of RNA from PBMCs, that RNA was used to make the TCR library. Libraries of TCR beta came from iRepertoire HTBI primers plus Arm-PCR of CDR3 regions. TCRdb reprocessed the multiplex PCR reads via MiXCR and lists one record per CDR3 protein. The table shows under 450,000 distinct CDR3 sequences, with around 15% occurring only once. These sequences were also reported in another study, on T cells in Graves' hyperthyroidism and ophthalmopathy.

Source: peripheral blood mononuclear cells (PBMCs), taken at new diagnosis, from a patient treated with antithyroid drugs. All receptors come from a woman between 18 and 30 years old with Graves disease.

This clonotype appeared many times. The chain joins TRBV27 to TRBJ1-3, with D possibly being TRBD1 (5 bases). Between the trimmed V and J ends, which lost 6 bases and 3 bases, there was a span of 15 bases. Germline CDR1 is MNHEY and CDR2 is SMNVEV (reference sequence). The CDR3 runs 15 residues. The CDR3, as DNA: TGTGCCAGCAGCCACGGGGGGGGTGGTGGAAACACCATATATTTT. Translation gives CASSHGGGGGNTIYF.

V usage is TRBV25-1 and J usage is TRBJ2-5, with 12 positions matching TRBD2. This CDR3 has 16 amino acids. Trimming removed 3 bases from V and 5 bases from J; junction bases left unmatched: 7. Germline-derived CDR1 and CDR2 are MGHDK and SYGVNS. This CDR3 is CASSDARLAGVETQYF. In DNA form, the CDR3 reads TGTGCCAGCAGTGATGCGCGACTAGCGGGAGTTGAGACCCAGTACTTC.

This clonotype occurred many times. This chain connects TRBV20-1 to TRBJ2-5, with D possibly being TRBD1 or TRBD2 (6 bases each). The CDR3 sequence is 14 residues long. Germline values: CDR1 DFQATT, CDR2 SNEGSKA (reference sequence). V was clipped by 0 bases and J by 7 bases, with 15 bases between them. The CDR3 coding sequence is TGCAGTGCTAGAGAAAACAGGGAGGCGGGGACCCAGTACTTC. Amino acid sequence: CSARENREAGTQYF.

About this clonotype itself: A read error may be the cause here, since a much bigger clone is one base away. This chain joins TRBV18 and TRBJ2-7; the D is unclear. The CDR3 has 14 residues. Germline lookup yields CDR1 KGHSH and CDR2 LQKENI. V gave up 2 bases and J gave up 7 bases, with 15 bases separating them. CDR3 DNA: TGTGCCAGCTCACCAGACTTCTCCTACAATGAGCAGTACTTC. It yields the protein CASSPDFSYNEQYF.

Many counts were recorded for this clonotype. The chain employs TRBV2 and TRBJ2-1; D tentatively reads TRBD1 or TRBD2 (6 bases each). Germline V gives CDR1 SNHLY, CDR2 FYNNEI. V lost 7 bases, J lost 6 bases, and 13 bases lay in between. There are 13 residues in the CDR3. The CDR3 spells CASTGAGGNEQFF. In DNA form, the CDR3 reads TGTGCCAGCACGGGGGCTGGGGGCAATGAGCAGTTCTTC. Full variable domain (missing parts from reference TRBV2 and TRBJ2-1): EPEVTQTPSHQVTQMGQEVILRCVPISNHLYFYWYRQILGQKVEFLVSFYNNEISEKSEIFDDQFSVERPDGSNFTLKIRSTKLEDSAMYFCASTGAGGNEQFFGPGTRLTVL.

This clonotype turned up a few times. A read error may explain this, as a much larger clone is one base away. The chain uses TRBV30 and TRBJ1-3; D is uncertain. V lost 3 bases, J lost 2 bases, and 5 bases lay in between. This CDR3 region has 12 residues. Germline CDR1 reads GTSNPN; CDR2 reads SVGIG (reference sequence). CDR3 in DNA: TGTGCCTGGAGACGAGCTGGAAACACCATATATTTT. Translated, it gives CAWRRAGNTIYF.

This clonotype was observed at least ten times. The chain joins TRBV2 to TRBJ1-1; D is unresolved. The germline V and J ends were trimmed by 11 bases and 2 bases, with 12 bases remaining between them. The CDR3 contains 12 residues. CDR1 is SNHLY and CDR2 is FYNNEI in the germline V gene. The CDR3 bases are TGTGCCGTACAGATGACTAACACTGAAGCTTTCTTT. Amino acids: CAVQMTNTEAFF.

CDR3 sequence: CASSLFSGASTDTQYF. The CDR3 nucleotides read TGTGCCAGCAGTTTATTTTCCGGGGCTAGCACAGATACGCAGTATTTT. The chain employs TRBV27 and TRBJ2-3; D possibly uses TRBD1 or TRBD2 (5 bases each). CDR3 length: 16 amino acids. Germline-derived CDR1 and CDR2 are MNHEY and SMNVEV (reference sequence). V was shortened by 1 base and J by 0 bases, with 11 bases between the two germline ends.

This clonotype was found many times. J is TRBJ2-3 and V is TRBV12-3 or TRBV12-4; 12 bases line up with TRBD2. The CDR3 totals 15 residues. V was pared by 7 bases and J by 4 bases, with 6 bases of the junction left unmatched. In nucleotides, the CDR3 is TGTGCCAGCAACCTACTAGCGGGGGGCGCAGATACGCAGTATTTT. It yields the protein CASNLLAGGADTQYF.

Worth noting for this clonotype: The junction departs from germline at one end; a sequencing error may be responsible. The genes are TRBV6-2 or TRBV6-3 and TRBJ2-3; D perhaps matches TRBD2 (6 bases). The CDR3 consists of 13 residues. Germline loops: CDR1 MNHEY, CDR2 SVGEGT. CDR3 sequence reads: CAGSVAARDTQYF. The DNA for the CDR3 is TGTGCCGGCAGCGTAGCGGCGCGGGATACGCAGTATTTT.

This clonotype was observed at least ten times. CDR3 nucleotide sequence: TGTGCCAGCAGACCCACTAGCGGGGGGACAGATACGCAGTATTTT. This translates into CASRPTSGGTDTQYF. The V gene is TRBV11-2, the J gene TRBJ2-3; 12 bases are shared with TRBD2. V lost 6 bases, J lost 3 bases, and 4 bases stayed unmatched. The CDR3 length is 15 residues. The germline V gene encodes CDR1 SGHAT and CDR2 FQNNGV.

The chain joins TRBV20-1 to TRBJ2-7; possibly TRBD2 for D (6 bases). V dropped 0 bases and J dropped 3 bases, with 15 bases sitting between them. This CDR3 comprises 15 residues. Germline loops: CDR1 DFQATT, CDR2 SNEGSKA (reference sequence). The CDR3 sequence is CSARDSREVGYEQYF. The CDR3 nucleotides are TGCAGTGCTAGAGATTCGAGGGAGGTCGGCTACGAGCAGTACTTC.

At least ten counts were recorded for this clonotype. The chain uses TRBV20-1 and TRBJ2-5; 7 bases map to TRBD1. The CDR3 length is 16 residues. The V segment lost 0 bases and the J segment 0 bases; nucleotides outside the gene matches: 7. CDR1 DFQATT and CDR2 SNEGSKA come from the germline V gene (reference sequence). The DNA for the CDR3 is TGCAGTGCTAGAGATATAGAGACAGGGTACCAAGAGACCCAGTACTTC. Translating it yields CSARDIETGYQETQYF.

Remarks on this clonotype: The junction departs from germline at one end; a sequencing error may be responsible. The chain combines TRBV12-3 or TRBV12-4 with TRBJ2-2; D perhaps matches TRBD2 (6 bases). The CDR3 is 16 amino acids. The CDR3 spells CVSSFLSGANTGELFF. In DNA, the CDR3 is TGTGTCAGCAGTTTTCTTTCGGGGGCGAACACCGGGGAGCTGTTTTTT.

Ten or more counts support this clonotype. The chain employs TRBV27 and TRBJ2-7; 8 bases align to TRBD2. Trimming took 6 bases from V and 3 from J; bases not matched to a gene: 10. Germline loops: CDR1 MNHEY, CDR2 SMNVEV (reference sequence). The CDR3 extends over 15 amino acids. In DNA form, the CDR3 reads TGTGCCAGCAGCCCCTCGATAGCGGGATTCTACGAGCAGTACTTC. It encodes CASSPSIAGFYEQYF.

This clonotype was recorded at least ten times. The CDR3 loop is CASSLSLQEEQFF. DNA for the CDR3: TGTGCCAGCAGCCTCTCATTACAGGAGGAGCAGTTCTTC. The genes are TRBV3-1 and TRBJ2-1; tentatively, D is TRBD1 (5 bases). CDR3 length equals 13 residues. Trimming pared 4 bases from V and 10 bases from J, leaving 14 bases between. Germline V gene lookup returns CDR1 LGHDT and CDR2 YNNKEL (reference sequence).

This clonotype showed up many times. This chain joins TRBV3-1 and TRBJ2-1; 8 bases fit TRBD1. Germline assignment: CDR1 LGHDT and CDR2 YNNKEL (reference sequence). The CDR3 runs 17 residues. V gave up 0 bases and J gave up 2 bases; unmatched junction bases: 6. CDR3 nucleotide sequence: TGTGCCAGCAGCCAAGATTGGTCAGGGGGCACCTACAATGAGCAGTTCTTC. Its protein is CASSQDWSGGTYNEQFF.

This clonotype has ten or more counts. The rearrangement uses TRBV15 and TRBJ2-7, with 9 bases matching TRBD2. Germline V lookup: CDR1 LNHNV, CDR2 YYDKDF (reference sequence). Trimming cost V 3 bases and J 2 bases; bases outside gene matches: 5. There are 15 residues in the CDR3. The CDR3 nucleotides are TGTGCCACCAGCAGGGAGCGGGGGGTACCCTACGAGCAGTACTTC. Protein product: CATSRERGVPYEQYF.